A selection of T cell receptor beta chains follows, all from one sample in a study of blood T cell repertoires in COVID-19. Only in-frame clones appear in the TCRdb table, and some are missing; sequencing was by immunoSEQ multiplex PCR. This table holds around 100,000 clones, 80% to 95% found once. The sequenced sample was peripheral blood. The origin of the receptors is a man between 65 and 79 years old with acute or convalescent COVID-19. CDR3s include the opening cysteine and the closing phenylalanine or tryptophan. A D gene is named only where the DNA matches it firmly. Clone size, where shown, is once, few, many, or a class for clones that have expanded.

NA TRBJ1-1 TRBD1 TRBV9 TGTGCCAGCAGCCCTCGGGACAGGGGCATGAACACTGAAGCTTTCTTT CASSPRDRGMNTEAFF
NA TRBJ2-5 NA TRBV18 TGTGCCAGCTCACCACCGCAAGCGGCCAAGGTTACCCAGTACTTC CASSPPQAAKVTQYF
once TRBJ1-1 TRBD1 TRBV10-2 TGCGCCAGCACCGGGACAGTGAACACTGAAGCTTTCTTT CASTGTVNTEAFF
NA TRBJ2-7 NA TRBV11-2 TGTGCCAGCAGCTTAGTGACAGCCTACGAGCAGTACTTC CASSLVTAYEQYF
NA TRBJ2-1 NA TRBV5-1 TGCGCCAGCAAGTTGGGACAAGGGTTCAATGAGCAGTTCTTC CASKLGQGFNEQFF
NA TRBJ1-6 TRBD1 TRBV18 TGTGCCAGCTCACTGGGGACAGCTCCCTATAATTCACCCCTCCACTTT CASSLGTAPYNSPLHF
NA TRBJ2-2 NA TRBV10-3 TGTGCCATCAGGGCAGGGACAAACACCGGGGAGCTGTTTTTT CAIRAGTNTGELFF
NA TRBJ2-1 NA TRBV19 TGTGCCAGTGCTAAGACAGGTGGTTCCTACAATGAGCAGTTCTTC CASAKTGGSYNEQFF
NA TRBJ1-2 NA TRBV5-5 TGTGCCAGCAGCTTGACCCCGACAGGCCTCCAGGATGGCTACACCTTC CASSLTPTGLQDGYTF
NA TRBJ1-4 NA TRBV6-2/TRBV6-3 TGTGCCAGCAGTACCCGGCCCCTCCGGGTTAATGAAAAACTGTTTTTT CASSTRPLRVNEKLFF
NA TRBJ1-2 NA TRBV7-9 TGTGCCAGCAGCCTTAAGACAGGACTCTTTCTCTATGGCTACACCTTC CASSLKTGLFLYGYTF
NA TRBJ2-5 TRBD2 TRBV11-2 TGTGCCAGCAGCACTGTACTAGGAGCGGGGATCCAAGAGACCCAGTACTTC CASSTVLGAGIQETQYF
NA TRBJ1-1 NA TRBV6-6 TGTGCCAGCAGTTCTCAGGGAAGGACTGAAGCTTTCTTT CASSSQGRTEAFF
NA TRBJ1-6 NA TRBV7-2 TGTGCCAGCAGCCTCGTTAGCTCCTATAATTCACCCCTCCACTTT CASSLVSSYNSPLHF
NA TRBJ1-5 NA TRBV24-1 TGTGCCAAACGAGCGTCACTGGCGGTGAGCAATCAGCCCCAGCATTTT CAKRASLAVSNQPQHF
NA TRBJ2-1 NA TRBV6-5 TGTGCCAGCAGACTAAGTGAGAGGGACCCCCGGAGGGATTTCTTC CASRLSERDPRRDFF
once TRBJ1-3 NA TRBV19 TGTGCCAGTACGTTATCCTCCTACTCTGGAAACACCATATATTTT CASTLSSYSGNTIYF
NA TRBJ1-4 NA TRBV7-9 TGTGCCAGCAGCCCTGGGGGGTTCAATGAAAAACTGTTTTTT CASSPGGFNEKLFF
NA TRBJ2-7 NA TRBV11-2 TGTGCCAGCAGCTTAGTGTCAGGGAGGTCCTACGAGCAGTACTTC CASSLVSGRSYEQYF
NA TRBJ2-1 TRBD2 TRBV9 TGTGCCAGCAGCGTGGGATGGACTAGCGGGATCAATGAGCAGTTCTTC CASSVGWTSGINEQFF